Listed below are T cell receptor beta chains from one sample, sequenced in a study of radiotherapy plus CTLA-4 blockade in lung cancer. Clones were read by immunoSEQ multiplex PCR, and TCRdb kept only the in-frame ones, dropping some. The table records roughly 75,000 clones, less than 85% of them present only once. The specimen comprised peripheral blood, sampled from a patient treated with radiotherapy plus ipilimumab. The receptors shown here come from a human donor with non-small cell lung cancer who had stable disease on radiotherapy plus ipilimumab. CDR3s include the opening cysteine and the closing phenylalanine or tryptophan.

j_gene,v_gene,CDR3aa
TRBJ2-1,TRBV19,CASSSSGTTYNEQFF
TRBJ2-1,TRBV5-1,CASSASGEQFF
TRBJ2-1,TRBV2,CASRTPDRAEQFF
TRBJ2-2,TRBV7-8,CATARRETTGELFF
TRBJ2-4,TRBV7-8,CASSLVQGNIQYF
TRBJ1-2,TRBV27,CASRDRIYGYTF
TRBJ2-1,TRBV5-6,CASSLLAGGWVSNEQFF
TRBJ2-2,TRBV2,CASSGRLNTGELFF
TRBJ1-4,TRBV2,CASGRYNEKLFF
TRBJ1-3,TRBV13,CASSLGLQGLPSGNTIYF
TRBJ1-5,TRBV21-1,CASSGDQPQHF
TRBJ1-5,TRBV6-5,CASRVGVDQPQHF
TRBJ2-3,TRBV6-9,CASGRVLTESTDTQYF
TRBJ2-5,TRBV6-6,CASSYSGQGSLETQYF
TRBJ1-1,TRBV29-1,CSVLRGPGQRRTEAFF
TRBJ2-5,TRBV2,CASSAKASWETQYF
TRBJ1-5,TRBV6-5,CASSYSRLGGQPQHF
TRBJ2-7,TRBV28,CASIDGLAASYEQYF
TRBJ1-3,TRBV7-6,CASSLGGSHSGNTIYF
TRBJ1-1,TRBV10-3,CAISEQTAGNTEAFF
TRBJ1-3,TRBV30,CACSGGIGNTIYF
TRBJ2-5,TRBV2,CASTGQNQETQYF
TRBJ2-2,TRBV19,CASSPLGPNTGELFF
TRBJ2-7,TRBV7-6,CASSSRDKSYEQYF
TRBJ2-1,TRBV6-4,CASSESGYSYNEQFF
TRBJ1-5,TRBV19,CASREGGAGNQPQHF
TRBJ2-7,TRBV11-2,CASSSQRGYEQYF
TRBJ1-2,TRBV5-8,CASSYGARDGYTF